This record looks at one T cell receptor beta chain sequence and its context. What it recognizes is unknown. The data stem from a study of Ad26.COV2.S vaccination and SARS-CoV-2 variants. Stated treatment: roughly 19 received Ad26.COV2.S at low or high dose, single or two shots; about 5 received placebo; per-sample allocation not given. The samples date from day 63 after the first vaccine or placebo injection. Sequenced by immunoSEQ multiplex PCR; TCRdb stores in-frame clones only, minus some. This sample has a few hundred thousand clones, with about 92% found just once. Findings and caveats of the study: Placebo and vaccine recipients had non-spike TCR breadth that was similar.

With 5 bases clipped from V and 3 bases from J, the junction kept 4 bases outside the gene matches. CDR1 SGHAT and CDR2 FQDESV come from the germline V gene (reference sequence). The CDR3 has 14 residues. This chain joins TRBV11-1 and TRBJ2-5, with 9 bases fitting TRBD1. This material consisted of peripheral blood, taken in a trial of Ad26.COV2.S vaccine versus placebo. This receptor was taken from a person aged 18-60 years who received the Ad26.COV2.S COVID-19 vaccine or a placebo. The CDR3: CASSVRDREETQYF. CDR3 in DNA: TGTGCCAGCAGCGTCCGGGACAGGGAAGAGACCCAGTACTTC.